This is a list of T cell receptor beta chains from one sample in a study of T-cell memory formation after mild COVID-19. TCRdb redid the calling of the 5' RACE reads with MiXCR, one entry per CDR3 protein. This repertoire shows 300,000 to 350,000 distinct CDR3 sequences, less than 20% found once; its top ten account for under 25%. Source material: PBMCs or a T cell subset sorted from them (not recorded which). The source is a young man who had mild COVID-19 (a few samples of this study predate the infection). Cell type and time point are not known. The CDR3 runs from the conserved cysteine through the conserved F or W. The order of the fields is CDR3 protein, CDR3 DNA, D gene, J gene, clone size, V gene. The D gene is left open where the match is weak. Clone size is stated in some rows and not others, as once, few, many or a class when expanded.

CDR3 protein: CASSLFRVGEQFF
CDR3 DNA: TGTGCCAGCTCACTATTCAGGGTCGGTGAGCAGTTCTTC
D gene: -
J gene: TRBJ2-1
clone size: -
V gene: TRBV18

CDR3 protein: CASSPPNRADEQFF
CDR3 DNA: TGTGCCAGCTCACCACCTAACAGGGCGGATGAGCAGTTCTTC
D gene: -
J gene: TRBJ2-1
clone size: -
V gene: TRBV18

CDR3 protein: CASSSLQGAIYF
CDR3 DNA: TGTGCCAGCAGTTCCCTCCAGGGGGCCATTTATTTT
D gene: TRBD1
J gene: TRBJ1-5
clone size: -
V gene: TRBV12-3/TRBV12-4

CDR3 protein: CASSYWTEASPLHF
CDR3 DNA: TGTGCCAGCAGTTACTGGACAGAGGCCTCACCCCTCCACTTT
D gene: -
J gene: TRBJ1-6
clone size: few
V gene: TRBV6-5

CDR3 protein: CASSQRMGGPSEQFF
CDR3 DNA: TGTGCCAGCAGCCAGAGAATGGGGGGGCCAAGTGAGCAGTTCTTC
D gene: -
J gene: TRBJ2-1
clone size: -
V gene: TRBV4-2

CDR3 protein: CASSQDLLTAVYGYTF
CDR3 DNA: TGCGCCAGCAGCCAAGATCTCCTAACAGCCGTCTATGGCTACACCTTC
D gene: -
J gene: TRBJ1-2
clone size: few
V gene: TRBV4-3

CDR3 protein: CASSVLVWEVSSTDTQYF
CDR3 DNA: TGTGCCAGCAGTGTCCTAGTATGGGAGGTCTCTAGCACAGATACGCAGTATTTT
D gene: -
J gene: TRBJ2-3
clone size: few
V gene: TRBV2

CDR3 protein: CASSEKETDTQYF
CDR3 DNA: TGTGCCAGCAGTGAAAAGGAAACAGATACGCAGTATTTT
D gene: -
J gene: TRBJ2-3
clone size: -
V gene: TRBV2

CDR3 protein: CASSSRRGDNEQFF
CDR3 DNA: TGTGCCAGCAGCTCAAGACGGGGGGACAATGAGCAGTTCTTC
D gene: TRBD2
J gene: TRBJ2-1
clone size: -
V gene: TRBV9

CDR3 protein: CAVATNTEAFF
CDR3 DNA: TGTGCCGTCGCCACAAACACTGAAGCTTTCTTT
D gene: -
J gene: TRBJ1-1
clone size: few
V gene: TRBV7-9

CDR3 protein: CASSLALGQQDTQYF
CDR3 DNA: TGTGCCAGCAGCTTAGCTTTGGGACAGCAAGATACGCAGTATTTT
D gene: TRBD1
J gene: TRBJ2-3
clone size: few
V gene: TRBV7-9

CDR3 protein: CASSQGRQGAGQPQHF
CDR3 DNA: TGCGCCAGCAGCCAAGGGCGGCAGGGGGCAGGTCAGCCCCAGCATTTT
D gene: TRBD1
J gene: TRBJ1-5
clone size: -
V gene: TRBV4-1

CDR3 protein: CASSPPHSYEQYF
CDR3 DNA: TGTGCCAGCTCACCACCCCACTCCTACGAGCAGTACTTC
D gene: -
J gene: TRBJ2-7
clone size: -
V gene: TRBV18

CDR3 protein: CASSTPLAGEETQYF
CDR3 DNA: TGTGCCAGCAGTACCCCCCTTGCGGGGGAAGAGACCCAGTACTTC
D gene: TRBD2
J gene: TRBJ2-5
clone size: -
V gene: TRBV6-2/TRBV6-3

CDR3 protein: CASSLGASGEETQYF
CDR3 DNA: TGTGCCAGCAGCTTAGGGGCTAGCGGTGAAGAGACCCAGTACTTC
D gene: TRBD2
J gene: TRBJ2-5
clone size: many
V gene: TRBV7-9

CDR3 protein: CASSQDLKNQETQYF
CDR3 DNA: TGCGCCAGCAGCCAAGATCTGAAGAACCAAGAGACCCAGTACTTC
D gene: -
J gene: TRBJ2-5
clone size: -
V gene: TRBV4-1

CDR3 protein: CASRRTSASTDTQYF
CDR3 DNA: TGCGCCAGCCGTCGGACTAGCGCAAGCACAGATACGCAGTATTTT
D gene: TRBD2
J gene: TRBJ2-3
clone size: few
V gene: TRBV4-3

CDR3 protein: CATREGANTGELFF
CDR3 DNA: TGTGCCACCAGAGAGGGGGCGAACACCGGGGAGCTGTTTTTT
D gene: -
J gene: TRBJ2-2
clone size: few
V gene: TRBV15

CDR3 protein: CASSVVASGTNTEAFF
CDR3 DNA: TGTGCCAGCAGCGTAGTTGCTTCAGGAACGAACACTGAAGCTTTCTTT
D gene: -
J gene: TRBJ1-1
clone size: -
V gene: TRBV9

CDR3 protein: CSDSDSYNEQFF
CDR3 DNA: TGCAGCGATTCCGACAGTTACAATGAGCAGTTCTTC
D gene: -
J gene: TRBJ2-1
clone size: -
V gene: TRBV29-1

CDR3 protein: CATSVGTGNHGELFF
CDR3 DNA: TGTGCCACCAGTGTGGGGACAGGGAATCACGGGGAGCTGTTTTTT
D gene: TRBD1
J gene: TRBJ2-2
clone size: -
V gene: TRBV24-1